The 11 T cell receptor beta chains below all came from one sample that was sequenced in a study of shared clonotypes between healthy human individuals. Assay: immunoSEQ multiplex PCR; the TCRdb copy retains only in-frame clones and omits some. The data contain roughly 320,000 clones, around nine tenths of them singletons. What was sequenced was memory CD8+ T cells sorted from blood. The subset was: CD45RO+ cells pooled with CCR7-negative TemRA cells. The origin of the receptors is a young man in good health.

This clone was recorded at least ten times. The chain combines TRBV28 with TRBJ2-3, with D perhaps TRBD1 or TRBD2 (5 bases each). CDR1 is MDHEN and CDR2 is SYDVKM in the germline V gene. CDR3 length: 14 amino acids. With 7 bases removed from V and 2 bases from J, the gap between germline ends came to 13 bases. For the CDR3, the DNA is TGTGCCAGCACCCGCTGGGGGTTCACAGATACGCAGTATTTT. Translated, it gives CASTRWGFTDTQYF. Looking up the rest from reference TRBV28 and TRBJ2-3 gives the full variable domain: DVKVTQSSRYLVKRTGEKVFLECVQDMDHENMFWYRQDPGLGLRLIYFSYDVKMKEKGDIPEGYSVSREKKERFSLILESASTNQTSMYLCASTRWGFTDTQYFGPGTRLTVL.

This clone has more than one count but fewer than ten. The V gene is TRBV11-2, the J gene TRBJ1-2; no clear D gene. This CDR3 has 13 residues. Looked up from germline, CDR1 is SGHAT and CDR2 is FQNNGV. The germline V and J ends were trimmed by 5 bases and 2 bases, with 9 bases remaining between them. Written as DNA, the CDR3 is TGTGCCAGCAGCCCCGGGATGAACTATGGCTACACCTTC. It translates to CASSPGMNYGYTF.

The genes are TRBV6-1 and TRBJ2-3; 14 bases agree with TRBD2. The CDR3 totals 13 residues. Germline lookup yields CDR1 MNHNS and CDR2 SASEGT. V shed 10 bases and J 13 bases; nucleotides not matched to a gene: 10. The CDR3: CATRTSGGPREYF. In DNA form, the CDR3 reads TGTGCCACCAGGACTAGCGGGGGGCCAAGGGAGTATTTT.

The chain carries TRBV6-5 and TRBJ1-5; the D is unclear. This CDR3 comprises 15 residues. The germline V gene has CDR1 MNHEY and CDR2 SVGAGI. Trimming left V 2 bases short and J 3 bases short, with 11 bases between. The CDR3 is CASSYIEENNQPQHF. CDR3 DNA sequence: TGTGCCAGCAGTTACATCGAAGAGAACAATCAGCCCCAGCATTTT.

The J gene is TRBJ2-3, the V gene TRBV6-5; 8 bases are a match to TRBD2. V shed 2 bases and J 6 bases; nucleotides not matched to a gene: 7. Germline V CDR1 and CDR2: MNHEY, SVGAGI. The CDR3 runs to 15 residues. The CDR3 loop is CASSYGGGTGDTQYF. CDR3 nucleotide sequence: TGTGCCAGCAGTTACGGCGGGGGGACCGGGGATACGCAGTATTTT.

This sequence joins TRBV6-1 and TRBJ1-1; possibly TRBD1 for D (6 bases). Trimming removed 3 bases at V and 1 base at J, with 9 bases between. CDR1 and CDR2 (germline): MNHNS, SASEGT. The CDR3 covers 14 residues. The CDR3 nucleotides are TGTGCCAGCAGTGATCACAGGGAGAACACTGAAGCTTTCTTT. It codes for CASSDHRENTEAFF.

V is TRBV7-2 and J is TRBJ1-4; tentative D call: TRBD1 (5 bases). The germline V gene has CDR1 SGHTA and CDR2 FQGNSA. CDR3 length: 15 residues. The germline V and J ends were trimmed by 5 bases and 2 bases, with 12 bases remaining between them. CDR3 residues: CASSPDPGTNEKLFF. The CDR3 bases are TGTGCCAGCAGCCCCGATCCAGGGACTAATGAAAAACTGTTTTTT.

The V gene is TRBV15, the J gene TRBJ1-1, with D uncertain. Looked up from germline, CDR1 is LNHNV and CDR2 is YYDKDF (reference sequence). The germline V and J ends were trimmed by 0 bases and 3 bases, with 8 bases remaining between them. This CDR3 comprises 14 residues. CDR3: CATSREPSYTEAFF. The CDR3 bases are TGTGCCACCAGCAGAGAGCCTTCGTACACTGAAGCTTTCTTT.

The V and J genes are TRBV19 and TRBJ2-7, with unresolved D. Per germline, CDR1 LNHDA and CDR2 SQIVND (reference sequence). This CDR3 region has 14 residues. With 4 bases removed from V and 0 bases from J, the gap between germline ends came to 10 bases. Here the CDR3 DNA reads TGTGCCAGTAGTAGCTATACACCCTCCTACGAGCAGTACTTC. Amino acid sequence: CASSSYTPSYEQYF.

This clone was seen just once. V and J are TRBV6-1 and TRBJ1-3, with a weak D call TRBD1 (6 bases). There are 18 residues in the CDR3. Germline-derived CDR1 and CDR2 are MNHNS and SASEGT. Trimming removed 2 bases at V and 3 bases at J, with 20 bases between. CDR3 sequence reads: CASSEFPLRTAHGNTIYF. The CDR3 region has the DNA TGTGCCAGCAGTGAATTTCCTCTTCGGACAGCCCATGGAAACACCATATATTTT.

Many counts were recorded for this clone. The gene calls are TRBV10-2 and TRBJ2-7; 10 bases match TRBD2. The CDR3 is made up of 14 amino acids. In germline, CDR1 is WSHSY, CDR2 SAAADI. The trim removed 4 bases at V and 12 bases at J, leaving 12 bases unmatched. This chain's CDR3 is CASSAPHELAGAYF. The CDR3 coding sequence is TGCGCCAGCAGTGCACCCCATGAGCTAGCGGGGGCGTACTTC.